These 17 T cell receptor beta chains were all obtained from the same sample, sequenced in a study of metastatic and nonmetastatic thyroid tumors. Nobody among the patients had been given any treatment before thyroid surgery. TCRdb reprocessed the PCR reads using MiXCR. This table has fewer than 45,000 clones, around 20% appearing once. Sample: blood. Receptor source: a female donor with papillary thyroid cancer or a benign thyroid nodule (not recorded which). Some clones in this sample may be carry-over from other donors' samples.

This clone was seen ten or more times. The chain uses TRBV5-4 and TRBJ1-2; D is ambiguous. The germline V gene has CDR1 SGHNT and CDR2 YYREEE (reference sequence). There are 15 residues in the CDR3. The V end was cut by 2 bases, the J end by 0 bases, with 11 bases between. This chain's CDR3 is CASSFPGGSNYGYTF. The DNA for the CDR3 is TGTGCCAGCAGCTTTCCCGGCGGTTCTAACTATGGCTACACCTTC.

This clone occurred a few times. The J gene is TRBJ2-7, the V gene TRBV20-1, with 8 bases identical to TRBD2. V lost 3 bases to trimming and J lost 4 bases; unmatched junction nucleotides: 8. From germline, CDR1 is DFQATT and CDR2 SNEGSKA (reference sequence). The length of the CDR3 is 14 residues. Here the CDR3 reads CSARSSGRGYEQYF. The CDR3 DNA reads TGCAGTGCTAGGTCCAGCGGGAGAGGTTACGAGCAGTACTTC.

This clone has just a few counts. The rearrangement links TRBV6-1 to TRBJ2-7; no clear D. The germline V and J ends were trimmed by 6 bases and 7 bases, with 10 bases remaining between them. Germline-derived CDR1 and CDR2 are MNHNS and SASEGT. The CDR3 has 11 residues. CDR3 bases: TGTGCCAGCAGGCCGACTCGGGAGCAGTACTTC. Its translation is CASRPTREQYF.

In the case of this clone: Relative to the germline gene, one junction end is altered; a read error may explain this. The sample contains more than one DNA sequence encoding this CDR3. The chain is built from TRBV24-1 and TRBJ2-2; the D call may be TRBD1 or TRBD2 (7 bases each). This CDR3 contains 14 residues. Germline V gene sequence: CDR1 KGHDR, CDR2 SFDVKD. The CDR3 DNA reads as TGTGCCACGCAGGGGGGGCGAAACACAGGGGAGCTGTTTTTT. Translated, it gives CATQGGRNTGELFF.

The V call is TRBV20-1, the J call TRBJ2-7; D may be TRBD1 (6 bases). Germline V gene data show CDR1 as DFQATT and CDR2 as SNEGSKA (reference sequence). V gave up 3 bases and J gave up 1 base, with 16 bases separating them. The CDR3 spans 15 residues. The DNA for the CDR3 is TGCAGTGCTAGGGCCCCCCCAGACAGGTCCTACGAGCAGTACTTC. It yields the protein CSARAPPDRSYEQYF.

This clone was seen ten or more times. V gene TRBV20-1 combines with J gene TRBJ1-4; possibly TRBD1 for D (6 bases). V was pared by 5 bases and J by 7 bases, with 17 bases between. The CDR3 runs to 14 residues. Per germline, CDR1 DFQATT and CDR2 SNEGSKA (reference sequence). CDR3 sequence (DNA): TGCAGTGCTGGATCAGTACAGGGCCCTGAAAAACTGTTTTTT. Its translation is CSAGSVQGPEKLFF.

This clone has ten or more counts. This chain joins TRBV2 and TRBJ1-3, with D tentatively TRBD1 (5 bases). V lost 6 bases, J lost 0 bases, and 9 bases lay in between. Germline V gene lookup returns CDR1 SNHLY and CDR2 FYNNEI. CDR3 length: 14 residues. CDR3 loop: CASSRQFSGNTIYF. The CDR3 DNA is TGTGCCAGCAGCCGACAGTTCTCTGGAAACACCATATATTTT.

The CDR3 DNA reads TGCAGTGCTACACGGGAACACTACGAGCAGTACTTC. Amino acids: CSATREHYEQYF. The rearrangement links TRBV20-1 to TRBJ2-7; perhaps TRBD2 as D (5 bases). The CDR3 length is 12 residues. V was cut by 4 bases and J by 3 bases, with 10 bases left in between. CDR1 and CDR2 from the germline V gene are DFQATT and SNEGSKA (reference sequence).

This clone was picked up many times. The chain uses TRBV19 and TRBJ2-5; TRBD2 might be the D (6 bases). V was cut by 3 bases and J by 5 bases, with 13 bases left in between. Germline loops: CDR1 LNHDA, CDR2 SQIVND (reference sequence). This CDR3 is built from 14 residues. Here the CDR3 reads CASSIGGKGETQYF. The CDR3 DNA reads as TGTGCCAGTAGTATCGGGGGTAAGGGGGAGACCCAGTACTTC.

The chain has TRBV4-3 and TRBJ2-6, with unresolved D. The CDR3 spans 16 residues. The ends were cut back, 0 bases at V and 0 bases at J, with 6 bases in the middle. The germline V gene encodes CDR1 LGHNA and CDR2 YSLEER. CDR3 DNA: TGCGCCAGCAGCCAAGATGTGGGCTCTGGGGCCAACGTCCTGACTTTC. This codes for CASSQDVGSGANVLTF.

The chain couples TRBV5-1 to TRBJ2-2; a weak D match, TRBD1 (5 bases). The V end was cut by 0 bases, the J end by 10 bases, with 10 bases between. This CDR3 has 13 amino acids. Germline V gives CDR1 SGHRS, CDR2 YFSETQ. CDR3 in amino acids: CASSLDRMEELFF. As DNA, the CDR3 is TGCGCCAGCAGCTTGGACAGGATGGAGGAGCTGTTTTTT.

Ten or more counts support this clone. The rearrangement uses TRBV4-1 and TRBJ1-1; unclear D gene. Germline CDR1 is MGHRA and CDR2 is YSYEKL. This CDR3 has 13 amino acids. V lost 0 bases and J 6 bases, leaving 8 bases between the germline ends. The CDR3 coding sequence is TGCGCCAGCAGCCAAGATCGGGGAGCTGAAGCTTTCTTT. It yields the protein CASSQDRGAEAFF.

This clone was picked up many times. V is TRBV20-1 and J is TRBJ1-5; 8 bases line up with TRBD1. CDR3 length: 13 residues. After removal of 3 bases from V and 4 bases from J, the junction contained 2 bases not matched to a gene. Germline values: CDR1 DFQATT, CDR2 SNEGSKA (reference sequence). Here the CDR3 DNA reads TGCAGTGCTAGCGACAGGGGTAATCAGCCCCAGCATTTT. Translation gives CSASDRGNQPQHF.

This clone was counted at least ten times. V gene TRBV11-3 combines with J gene TRBJ2-6, with TRBD1 as a possible D gene (5 bases). V shed 3 bases and J shed 5 bases, with 11 bases lying between them. CDR1 SGHNT and CDR2 YENEEA come from the germline V gene. CDR3 size: 15 residues. The chain's CDR3 is CASSLGRARANVLTF. DNA for the CDR3: TGTGCCAGCAGCTTGGGCAGGGCTAGGGCCAACGTCCTGACTTTC.

In this sample, this clone turned up many times. This chain connects TRBV5-1 to TRBJ1-5; D is undetermined. This CDR3 contains 14 residues. V was shortened by 4 bases and J by 3 bases, with 11 bases between the two germline ends. Germline V lookup: CDR1 SGHRS, CDR2 YFSETQ. The CDR3 DNA reads TGCGCCAGCAGCCTTGGAACAAACAATCAGCCCCAGCATTTT. Protein: CASSLGTNNQPQHF.

This clone was observed many times. Other DNA sequences in this sample translate to the same CDR3. The rearrangement uses TRBV5-4 and TRBJ2-5, with 10 bases fitting TRBD2. V shed 4 bases and J 2 bases; nucleotides not matched to a gene: 11. The CDR3 runs 17 residues. CDR1 SGHNT and CDR2 YYREEE come from the germline V gene (reference sequence). The CDR3 here is CASSAELAGLGQETQYF. CDR3 DNA sequence: TGTGCCAGCAGCGCAGAACTAGCGGGGTTGGGGCAAGAGACCCAGTACTTC.

This clone was seen repeatedly, ten times or more. Germline and junction disagree at one end, which may indicate a read error. This chain joins TRBV7-6 and TRBJ2-1, with 11 positions matching TRBD2. Germline V gives CDR1 SGHVS, CDR2 FNYEAQ. The CDR3 extends over 16 amino acids. The CDR3 nucleotides are TGTGCTAGCAGCTCGCGACTAGCGGGACTCTACAATGAGCAGTTCTTC. This sequence encodes CASSSRLAGLYNEQFF.